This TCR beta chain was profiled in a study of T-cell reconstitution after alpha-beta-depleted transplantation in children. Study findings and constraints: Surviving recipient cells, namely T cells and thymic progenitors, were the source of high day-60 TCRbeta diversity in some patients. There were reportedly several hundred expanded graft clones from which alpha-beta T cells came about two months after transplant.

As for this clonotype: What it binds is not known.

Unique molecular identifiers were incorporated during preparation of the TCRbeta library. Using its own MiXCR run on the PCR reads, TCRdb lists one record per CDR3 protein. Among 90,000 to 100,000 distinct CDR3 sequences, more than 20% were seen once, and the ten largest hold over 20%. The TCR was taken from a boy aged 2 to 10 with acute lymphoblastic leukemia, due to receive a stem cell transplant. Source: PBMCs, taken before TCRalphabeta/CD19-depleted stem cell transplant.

The CDR3 coding sequence is TGCAGTGCTCCCGACAGGGCTGGAAACACCATATATTTT. Its protein is CSAPDRAGNTIYF. The chain carries TRBV20-1 and TRBJ1-3; 7 nucleotides match TRBD1. The germline V gene has CDR1 DFQATT and CDR2 SNEGSKA (reference sequence). Losses at the gene ends were 5 bases for V and 2 bases for J; bases not matched to a gene: 3. This CDR3 contains 13 residues.